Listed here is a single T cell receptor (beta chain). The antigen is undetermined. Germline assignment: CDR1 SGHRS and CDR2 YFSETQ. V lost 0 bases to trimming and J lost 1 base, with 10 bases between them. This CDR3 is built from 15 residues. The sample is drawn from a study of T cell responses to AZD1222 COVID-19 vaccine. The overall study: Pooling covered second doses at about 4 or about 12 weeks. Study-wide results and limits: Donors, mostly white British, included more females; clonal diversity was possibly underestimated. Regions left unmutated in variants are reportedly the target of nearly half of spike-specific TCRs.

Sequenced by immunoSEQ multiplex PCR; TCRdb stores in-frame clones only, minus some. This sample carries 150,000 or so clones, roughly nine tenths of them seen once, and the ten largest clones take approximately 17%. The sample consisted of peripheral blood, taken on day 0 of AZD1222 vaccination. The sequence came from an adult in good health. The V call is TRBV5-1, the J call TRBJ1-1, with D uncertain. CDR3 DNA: TGCGCCAGCAGCTTGGATAATCGGGGGAACACTGAAGCTTTCTTT. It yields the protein CASSLDNRGNTEAFF.